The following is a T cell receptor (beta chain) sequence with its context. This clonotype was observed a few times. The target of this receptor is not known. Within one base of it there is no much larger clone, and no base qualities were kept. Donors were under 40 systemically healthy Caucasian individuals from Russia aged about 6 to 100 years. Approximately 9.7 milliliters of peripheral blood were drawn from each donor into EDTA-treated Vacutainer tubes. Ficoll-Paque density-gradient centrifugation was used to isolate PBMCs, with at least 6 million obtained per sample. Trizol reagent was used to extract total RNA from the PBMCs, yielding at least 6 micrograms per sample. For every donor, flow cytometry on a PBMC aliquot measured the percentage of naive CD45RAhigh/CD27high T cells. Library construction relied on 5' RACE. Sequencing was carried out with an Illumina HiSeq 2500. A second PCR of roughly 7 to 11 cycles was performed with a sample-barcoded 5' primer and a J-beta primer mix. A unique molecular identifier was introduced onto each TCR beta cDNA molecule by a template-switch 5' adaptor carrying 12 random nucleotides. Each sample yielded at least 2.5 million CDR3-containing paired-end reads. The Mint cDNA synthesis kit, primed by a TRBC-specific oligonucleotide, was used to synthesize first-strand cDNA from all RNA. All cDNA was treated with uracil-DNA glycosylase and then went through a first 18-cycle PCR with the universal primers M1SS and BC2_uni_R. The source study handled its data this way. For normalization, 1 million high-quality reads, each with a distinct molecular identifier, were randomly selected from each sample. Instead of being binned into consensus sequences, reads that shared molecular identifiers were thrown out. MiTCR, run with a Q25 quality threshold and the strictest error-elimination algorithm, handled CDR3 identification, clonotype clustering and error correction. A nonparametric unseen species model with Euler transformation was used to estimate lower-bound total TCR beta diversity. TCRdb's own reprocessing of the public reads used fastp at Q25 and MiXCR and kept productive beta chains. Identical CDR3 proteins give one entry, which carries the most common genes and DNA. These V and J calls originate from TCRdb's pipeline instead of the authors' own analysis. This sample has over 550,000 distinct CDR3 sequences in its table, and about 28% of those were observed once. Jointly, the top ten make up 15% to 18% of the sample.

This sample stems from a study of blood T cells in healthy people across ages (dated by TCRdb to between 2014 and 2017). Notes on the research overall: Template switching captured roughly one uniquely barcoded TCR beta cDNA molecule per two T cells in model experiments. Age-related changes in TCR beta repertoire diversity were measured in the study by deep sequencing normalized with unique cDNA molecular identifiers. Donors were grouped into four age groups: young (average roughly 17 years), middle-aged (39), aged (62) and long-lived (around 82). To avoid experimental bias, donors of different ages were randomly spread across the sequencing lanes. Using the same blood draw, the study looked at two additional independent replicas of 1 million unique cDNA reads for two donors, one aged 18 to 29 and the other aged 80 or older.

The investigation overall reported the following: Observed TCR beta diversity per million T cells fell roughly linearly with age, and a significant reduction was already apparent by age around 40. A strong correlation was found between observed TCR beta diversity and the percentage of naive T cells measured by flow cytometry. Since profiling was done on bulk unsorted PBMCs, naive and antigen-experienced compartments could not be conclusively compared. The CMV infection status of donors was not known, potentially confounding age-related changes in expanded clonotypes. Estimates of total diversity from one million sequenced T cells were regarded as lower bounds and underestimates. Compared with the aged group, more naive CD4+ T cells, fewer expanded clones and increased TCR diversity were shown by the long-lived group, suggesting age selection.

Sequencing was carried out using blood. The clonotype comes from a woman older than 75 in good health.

At the DNA level, the sequence is TGTGCCAGCACCGGGACAGGGGGATGGAATGAGCAGTTCTTC. Its protein reads: CASTGTGGWNEQFF. This receptor chain uses TRBV2 and TRBJ2-1; TRBD1 aligns with 11 central bases. From cysteine to phenylalanine, the CDR3 is 14 amino acids long. Left in the record is the CDR3 DNA by itself, 42 bases read in frame from the first base. The V end gives up 7 bases and the J end 7 bases, leaving 6 bases in the junction not matched to a gene. CDR1 and CDR2 are read off the germline V gene as SNHLY and FYNNEI. Extended through the reference TRBV2 and TRBJ2-1 proteins, this CDR3 yields the full variable domain: EPEVTQTPSHQVTQMGQEVILRCVPISNHLYFYWYRQILGQKVEFLVSFYNNEISEKSEIFDDQFSVERPDGSNFTLKIRSTKLEDSAMYFCASTGTGGWNEQFFGPGTRLTVL.